A single sample is the source of the 18 T cell receptor beta chains below, sequenced in a study of cytomegalovirus exposure and HLA in healthy donors. PCR involved 60 Vbeta and 13 Jbeta primers. TCRdb's table, derived via immunoSEQ multiplex PCR, lists solely in-frame clones and lacks some. The sample lists 240,000 or so clones; over 70% were seen once. Material for sequencing was PBMCs. The receptors were sampled from a woman aged 60 to 75 in good health and CMV-seropositive.

The rearrangement uses TRBV28 and TRBJ2-7; 16 bases agree with TRBD2. The V segment lost 4 bases and the J segment 7 bases; nucleotides outside the gene matches: 1. The CDR3 runs to 14 residues. CDR1 is MDHEN and CDR2 is SYDVKM in the germline V gene. The CDR3 coding sequence is TGTGCCAGCAGTTGGGGACTAGCGGGGGGGGAGCAGTACTTC. Translated, it gives CASSWGLAGGEQYF.

This clone was seen a handful of times. The J gene is TRBJ2-7, the V gene TRBV10-3; no clear D gene. Germline assignment: CDR1 ENHRY and CDR2 SYGVKD. This CDR3 is 13 amino acids long. Between the trimmed V and J ends, which lost 5 bases and 6 bases, there was a span of 14 bases. CDR3 in amino acids: CAISPREVLEQYF. The CDR3 DNA reads as TGTGCCATCAGTCCGCGCGAAGTTCTCGAGCAGTACTTC.

The rearrangement uses TRBV6-5 and TRBJ2-7, with D maybe TRBD2 (7 bases). Trimming removed 2 bases at V and 0 bases at J, with 11 bases between. The CDR3 extends over 15 amino acids. The germline V gene has CDR1 MNHEY and CDR2 SVGAGI. The CDR3 coding sequence is TGTGCCAGCAGTTACGGGGGGGCATCCTCCTACGAGCAGTACTTC. Translated, it gives CASSYGGASSYEQYF.

The J gene is TRBJ1-2, the V gene TRBV30; no clear D gene. The CDR3 is 12 residues long. Trimming took off 2 bases at V and 8 bases at J, with 12 bases between the two ends. Looked up from germline, CDR1 is GTSNPN and CDR2 is SVGIG (reference sequence). CDR3 residues: CAWSIPAGGYTF. The CDR3 nucleotides read TGTGCCTGGAGTATACCGGCGGGGGGCTACACCTTC.

This chain links TRBV2 with TRBJ1-5, with D perhaps matching TRBD1 (5 bases). CDR1 and CDR2 from the germline V gene are SNHLY and FYNNEI. Trimming removed 4 bases from V and 7 bases from J, with 8 bases in between. CDR3 length equals 12 residues. The CDR3, as DNA: TGTGCCAGCAGTGCGGAGGGGCAGCCCCAGCATTTT. Amino acid sequence: CASSAEGQPQHF.

This chain's CDR3 is CASSMSSFRVEQYF. Here the CDR3 DNA reads TGTGCCAGTAGTATGTCCTCTTTTCGTGTGGAGCAGTACTTC. The chain employs TRBV19 and TRBJ2-7; D is unresolved. Between the trimmed V and J ends, which lost 3 bases and 7 bases, there was a span of 16 bases. The CDR3 runs to 14 residues. Germline values: CDR1 LNHDA, CDR2 SQIVND (reference sequence).

The rearrangement uses TRBV19 and TRBJ1-6; TRBD1 matches at 7 bases. CDR1 is LNHDA and CDR2 is SQIVND in the germline V gene (reference sequence). The junction had 17 bases not matched to a gene; V was cut back by 10 bases and J by 5 bases. This CDR3 has 17 residues. The CDR3 DNA reads as TGTGCCACTAGACGGGGTGTCGTCGACAGGGATAATTCACCCCTCCACTTT. Its translation: CATRRGVVDRDNSPLHF.

The chain recombines TRBV11-3 with TRBJ2-5; D is perhaps TRBD2 (6 bases). Trimming removed 5 bases at V and 4 bases at J, with 14 bases between. CDR1 and CDR2 from the germline V gene are SGHNT and YENEEA. CDR3 length equals 14 residues. CDR3 sequence reads: CASSQGGTRETQYF. In nucleotides, the CDR3 is TGTGCCAGCAGCCAGGGCGGGACTCGAGAGACCCAGTACTTC.

In this sample, this clone turned up once. The rearrangement uses TRBV21-1 and TRBJ1-5. TRBV21-1 corresponds to a pseudogene. This CDR3 is built from 18 residues. CDR3 nucleotides: TGTGCCAGCAGCGGACAAAGCGGGGGTGGGGTTAGCGATCAGCCCCAGCATTTT. Amino acid sequence: CASSGQSGGGVSDQPQHF.

V usage is TRBV5-4 and J usage is TRBJ2-5, with 7 nucleotides matching TRBD2. Germline CDR1 SGHNT, CDR2 YYREEE (reference sequence). CDR3 length equals 15 residues. Germline trimming cut 5 bases from V and 2 bases from J; bases unmatched to any gene: 9. In nucleotides, the CDR3 is TGTGCCAGCAGTCCGATTCCCGGGGGGCAAGAGACCCAGTACTTC. Protein: CASSPIPGGQETQYF.

The J gene is TRBJ2-1, the V gene TRBV2; TRBD2 agrees at 8 bases. The germline gives CDR1 SNHLY, CDR2 FYNNEI. The CDR3 contains 14 residues. V dropped 5 bases and J dropped 12; count of bases not matched to a gene: 12. In DNA, the CDR3 is TGTGCCAGCAGTAGAGCGGGAGTTGGTGTCGGGCAGTTCTTC. Its protein is CASSRAGVGVGQFF.

The chain couples TRBV7-3 to TRBJ2-1; perhaps TRBD1 as D (6 bases). The length of the CDR3 is 15 residues. V shed 5 bases and J shed 8 bases, with 19 bases lying between them. Germline CDR1 is SGHTA and CDR2 is FQGTGA. CDR3 in amino acids: CASSRSLGGLDEQFF. CDR3 in DNA: TGTGCCAGCAGCCGGAGCCTAGGGGGTCTCGATGAGCAGTTCTTC. Together with reference TRBV7-3 and TRBJ2-1, the CDR3 gives the full variable domain: GAGVSQTPSNKVTEKGKYVELRCDPISGHTALYWYRQSLGQGPEFLIYFQGTGAADDSGLPNDRFFAVRPEGSVSTLKIQRTERGDSAVYLCASSRSLGGLDEQFFGPGTRLTVL.

The chain is built from TRBV4-1 and TRBJ1-1; D gene uncertain. The CDR3 has 14 amino acids. CDR1 is MGHRA, CDR2 YSYEKL, per germline. Trimming left V 0 bases short and J 11 bases short, with 16 bases between. CDR3 sequence reads: CASSQDSGPNIAFF. CDR3 DNA sequence: TGCGCCAGCAGCCAAGATTCCGGTCCCAATATTGCTTTCTTT.

Details on this clone: The DNA is omitted, as the CDR3 cannot be located on it reliably, and the CDR3 follows TCRdb's listing. The genes are TRBV21-1 and TRBJ1-4; TRBD1 is the table's D call, not checked against the DNA. TRBV21-1 is listed as a pseudogene. Both ends counted, the CDR3 spans 15 residues. CDR3 sequence reads: CASSNWGQGNEKLFF.

V gene TRBV11-3 combines with J gene TRBJ2-1, with 10 bases that match TRBD2. This CDR3 has 16 residues. V lost 1 base, J lost 9 bases, and 9 bases stayed unmatched. Per the germline V gene, CDR1 is SGHNT and CDR2 is YENEEA. The CDR3 here is CASSLGYGTSVGEQFF. The DNA of the CDR3 is TGTGCCAGCAGCTTAGGATACGGGACTAGCGTTGGTGAGCAGTTCTTC.

V usage is TRBV29-1 and J usage is TRBJ2-2, with TRBD2 matching 8 bases. The CDR3 length is 13 residues. The V gene end was trimmed by 4 bases and the J gene end by 6 bases; junction bases not matched to a gene: 4. Germline V gene lookup returns CDR1 SQVTM and CDR2 ANQGSEA. CDR3: CSVVGGGPGELFF. The CDR3 DNA is TGCAGCGTTGTCGGGGGGGGTCCCGGGGAGCTGTTTTTT.

The V call is TRBV5-4, the J call TRBJ2-1, with 14 bases aligning to TRBD2. The J segment lost 7 bases and the V segment lost 4 bases, leaving 7 bases of the junction unmatched. The CDR3 is 16 amino acids. The germline CDR1 and CDR2 sequences are SGHNT and YYREEE (reference sequence). The CDR3 DNA is TGTGCCAGCAGCCCTAGACTAGCGGGAGGGCTTAATGAGCAGTTCTTC. Translation: CASSPRLAGGLNEQFF. Using reference TRBV5-4 and TRBJ2-1 for the parts outside the CDR3, the full variable domain is ETGVTQSPTHLIKTRGQQVTLRCSSQSGHNTVSWYQQALGQGPQFIFQYYREEENGRGNFPPRFSGLQFPNYSSELNVNALELDDSALYLCASSPRLAGGLNEQFFGPGTRLTVL.

This clone was seen once. The chain combines TRBV4-2 with TRBJ1-2, with D perhaps TRBD1 (6 bases). Germline lookup yields CDR1 LGHNA and CDR2 YNFKEQ. The V and J ends lost 3 bases and 4 bases respectively, with 21 bases between them. There are 17 residues in the CDR3. CDR3 nucleotides: TGTGCCAGCAGCCAGGCATTAGGGGGACCCCTTGGCTATGGCTACACCTTC. This sequence encodes CASSQALGGPLGYGYTF.